This T cell receptor beta chain was sequenced in a study of cytomegalovirus exposure and HLA in healthy donors. Study observations and caveats: The study designated 150 or so TCR beta chains cytomegalovirus-associated.

The PCR made use of 60 Vbeta and 13 Jbeta primers. The data were produced by immunoSEQ multiplex PCR, yet TCRdb's version contains in-frame clones alone and is incomplete. The table shows approximately 170,000 clones, with around three quarters occurring only once. The CDR3 spans 15 residues. Germline CDR1 and CDR2: KGHSH and LQKENI. Trimming took 6 bases from V and 4 from J; bases not matched to a gene: 12. Turning to this clone: The antigen remains unidentified.

The sequenced sample consisted of PBMCs. The chain carries TRBV18 and TRBJ2-7; 7 bases are shared with TRBD2. This clonotype was sampled from a middle-aged man in good health and CMV-seronegative. CDR3 nucleotides: TGTGCCAGCTCGGCGGGGGACGGCAACTTTTACGAGCAGTACTTC. This sequence encodes CASSAGDGNFYEQYF.